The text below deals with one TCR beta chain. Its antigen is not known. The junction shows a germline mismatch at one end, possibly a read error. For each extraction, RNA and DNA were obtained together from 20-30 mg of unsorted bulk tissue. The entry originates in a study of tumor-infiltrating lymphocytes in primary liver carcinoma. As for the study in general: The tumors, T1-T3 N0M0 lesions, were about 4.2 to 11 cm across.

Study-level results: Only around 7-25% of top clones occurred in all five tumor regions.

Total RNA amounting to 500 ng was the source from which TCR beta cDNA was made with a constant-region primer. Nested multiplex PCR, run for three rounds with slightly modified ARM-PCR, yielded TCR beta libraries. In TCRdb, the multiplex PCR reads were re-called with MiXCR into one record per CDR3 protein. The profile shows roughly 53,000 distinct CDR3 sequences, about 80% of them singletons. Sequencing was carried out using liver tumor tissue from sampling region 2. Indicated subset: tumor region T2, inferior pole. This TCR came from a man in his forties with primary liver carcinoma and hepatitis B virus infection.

Here the CDR3 DNA reads TGTGCCCGCAGTTTGTCTAGCGGAGGGTCCTACGAGCAGTGCTTC. Translated: CARSLSSGGSYEQCF. The genes are TRBV12-3 or TRBV12-4 and TRBJ2-7, with 7 bases identical to TRBD2. The CDR3 loop spans 15 amino acids.